The 5 T cell receptor beta chains in this list originate from one sample, sequenced in a study of identifying expanded T cells in peripheral blood. Clones were read by immunoSEQ multiplex PCR, and TCRdb kept only the in-frame ones, dropping some. Seen here are about 78,000 clones, just under 85% observed once, and the top ten hold 18%. Sequenced: blood. All receptors come from a person between 18 and 75 years old in good health.

The rearrangement uses TRBV28 and TRBJ1-5, with D uncertain. The CDR3 has 12 residues. The ends were cut back, 2 bases at V and 6 bases at J, with 5 bases in the middle. Germline CDR1 MDHEN, CDR2 SYDVKM. The CDR3 nucleotides read TGTGCCAGCAGTTTAACGCGTCAGCCCCAGCATTTT. Amino acid sequence: CASSLTRQPQHF.

The chain couples TRBV7-6 to TRBJ2-1, with 10 bases lining up with TRBD2. Germline CDR1 SGHVS, CDR2 FNYEAQ. Trimming at V came to 2 bases and at J to 7 bases, leaving 2 bases not matched to a gene. The CDR3 runs 14 residues. The CDR3 DNA sequence: TGTGCCAGCAGCTTACTAGCGGGAGAGAATGAGCAGTTCTTC. Protein: CASSLLAGENEQFF.

The chain couples TRBV14 to TRBJ1-1; TRBD1 matches at 9 bases. Trimming removed 0 bases from V and 3 bases from J; junction bases left unmatched: 11. The CDR3 is made up of 18 amino acids. CDR1 and CDR2 (germline): SGHDN, FVKESK. Written as DNA, the CDR3 is TGTGCCAGCAGCCAAGATATTTGGTGGACAGGGGAGGACACTGAAGCTTTCTTT. This sequence encodes CASSQDIWWTGEDTEAFF.

The chain carries TRBV7-2 and TRBJ2-1; 7 nucleotides line up with TRBD2. Germline V CDR1 and CDR2: SGHTA, FQGNSA. Trimming at V came to 4 bases and at J to 6 bases, leaving 9 bases not matched to a gene. The CDR3 length is 15 residues. CDR3 bases: TGTGCCAGCAGCTCAAGGGGAGGGTCAATCAATGAGCAGTTCTTC. The encoded protein is CASSSRGGSINEQFF.

The V call is TRBV30, the J call TRBJ2-1; D is uncertain. CDR3 size: 14 residues. The V gene's germline CDR1 is GTSNPN and CDR2 SVGIG (reference sequence). V was clipped by 2 bases and J by 0 bases, with 8 bases between them. Here the CDR3 DNA reads TGTGCCTGGAGTCTAGAAAACTCCTACAATGAGCAGTTCTTC. Protein product: CAWSLENSYNEQFF.